Listed here are 22 T cell receptor beta chains from one sample, sequenced in a study of blood T cell repertoires in COVID-19. TCRdb's copy holds only in-frame clones and misses some; the assay was immunoSEQ multiplex PCR. This table holds 90,000 to 120,000 clones, more than 80% found once. Sequenced input: peripheral blood. The origin of the receptors is a woman older than 75 with acute or convalescent COVID-19.

V usage is TRBV5-4 and J usage is TRBJ1-4; 10 bases agree with TRBD1. V shed 3 bases and J 7 bases; nucleotides not matched to a gene: 3. Germline V gene data show CDR1 as SGHNT and CDR2 as YYREEE (reference sequence). CDR3 size: 14 residues. The CDR3 DNA sequence: TGTGCCAGCAGCTCGGGACAGGGGATTGAAAAACTGTTTTTT. It is translated as CASSSGQGIEKLFF.

This sequence joins TRBV6-2 or TRBV6-3 and TRBJ1-2; no clear D. Per the germline V gene, CDR1 is MNHEY and CDR2 is SVGEGT. Deletions cut 3 bases from V and 4 bases from J, with 27 bases between. The CDR3 runs to 19 residues. For the CDR3, the DNA is TGTGCCAGCAGTTATGTAGCTGGAACGATCAGAGAAACCTTCTATGGCTACACCTTC. The encoded protein is CASSYVAGTIRETFYGYTF.

The chain couples TRBV18 to TRBJ2-3, with 11 bases matching TRBD2. J was trimmed by 1 base and V by 3 bases; bases with no gene match: 6. Germline-derived CDR1 and CDR2 are KGHSH and LQKENI. The CDR3 has 17 amino acids. CDR3 residues: CASSPVRLAGRTDTQYF. The CDR3 DNA reads TGTGCCAGCTCACCTGTCAGACTAGCGGGGCGCACAGATACGCAGTATTTT.

The chain combines TRBV27 with TRBJ1-1, with TRBD1 identical over 9 bases. The trim removed 4 bases at V and 3 bases at J, leaving 6 bases unmatched. The CDR3 length is 15 residues. From germline, CDR1 is MNHEY and CDR2 SMNVEV (reference sequence). CDR3 sequence (DNA): TGTGCCAGCAGTTCGGACAGGGGAGCCGACACTGAAGCTTTCTTT. This sequence encodes CASSSDRGADTEAFF.

The CDR3 DNA follows: TGTGCCAGCAGTTTACGGACAGGGGGTTTGTTGGGGAACACTGAAGCTTTCTTT. Protein sequence: CASSLRTGGLLGNTEAFF. V and J are TRBV27 and TRBJ1-1; TRBD1 aligns across 10 bases. This CDR3 spans 18 amino acids. Trimming at V came to 2 bases and at J to 1 base, leaving 10 bases not matched to a gene. The germline gives CDR1 MNHEY, CDR2 SMNVEV (reference sequence).

The chain couples TRBV5-1 to TRBJ1-2; D gene uncertain. The CDR3 is made up of 16 amino acids. Trimming stripped 0 bases from V and 3 bases from J, with 15 bases between. Germline V gene sequence: CDR1 SGHRS, CDR2 YFSETQ. For the CDR3, the DNA is TGCGCCAGCAGCTTGGATCTTACTCAATCCTACTATGGCTACACCTTC. Its protein product is CASSLDLTQSYYGYTF.

This chain's CDR3 is CASSSVSSDTQYF. CDR3 DNA: TGTGCCAGCAGCTCCGTCTCCTCAGATACGCAGTATTTT. The gene calls are TRBV11-2 and TRBJ2-3; no reliable D call. CDR1 SGHAT and CDR2 FQNNGV come from the germline V gene. This CDR3 is 13 amino acids long. Trimming took off 4 bases at V and 4 bases at J, with 9 bases between the two ends.

The V call is TRBV28, the J call TRBJ1-2; D uncertain. This CDR3 has 12 residues. Germline-derived CDR1 and CDR2 are MDHEN and SYDVKM. The V and J ends lost 8 bases and 4 bases respectively, with 11 bases between them. The CDR3 DNA reads as TGTGCCAGCGAGGAAAGAAGCTATGGCTACACCTTC. This codes for CASEERSYGYTF.

This clone was counted once. The rearrangement uses TRBV5-4 and TRBJ2-7; possibly TRBD2 for D (5 bases). The CDR3 has 13 amino acids. The germline V gene encodes CDR1 SGHNT and CDR2 YYREEE (reference sequence). The germline V and J ends were trimmed by 2 bases and 3 bases, with 9 bases remaining between them. DNA for the CDR3: TGTGCCAGCAGCTTCCCGGGGAGCTACGAGCAGTACTTC. Translation: CASSFPGSYEQYF.

The V and J genes are TRBV23-1 and TRBJ2-6; the D gene is possibly TRBD2 (5 bases). TRBV23-1 has ORF status, its function being uncertain. The V end was cut by 0 bases, the J end by 0 bases, with 15 bases between. The length of the CDR3 is 19 residues. The CDR3 sequence is CASSQSLDCCPSGANVLTF. DNA of the CDR3: TGCGCCAGCAGTCAATCTCTGGACTGTTGCCCCTCTGGGGCCAACGTCCTGACTTTC.

The chain links TRBV12-2 to TRBJ2-1; the table calls TRBD2, which could not be checked here. TRBV12-2 is a pseudogene locus. This CDR3 is 18 amino acids long. The chain's CDR3 is CASRLASRRGGLYNEQFF. The DNA for the CDR3 is TGTGCAAGTCGCTTAGCATCCCGGCGGGGGGGCCTTTACAATGAGCAGTTCTTC.

The J gene is TRBJ1-3, the V gene TRBV5-1; D is possibly TRBD1 (6 bases). The CDR3 contains 16 residues. Trimming left V 2 bases short and J 0 bases short, with 12 bases between. The germline gives CDR1 SGHRS, CDR2 YFSETQ. CDR3 DNA sequence: TGCGCCAGCAGCTTTTTTGGGGGCAACTCTGGAAACACCATATATTTT. Protein: CASSFFGGNSGNTIYF.

Turning to this clone: Since no conserved phenylalanine or tryptophan closes the CDR3, a read error is the likely cause. The DNA is omitted, as the CDR3 cannot be located on it reliably, and the CDR3 follows TCRdb's listing. The chain recombines TRBV7-6 with TRBJ1-1. Including both end residues, the CDR3 is 8 amino acids long. In germline, CDR1 is SGHVS, CDR2 FNYEAQ. CDR3 in amino acids: CASTLPLS.

CDR3 nucleotide sequence: TGTGCCAGTAGTATTTGGGGGACTAGCCCCCAAGAGACCCAGTACTTC. As protein: CASSIWGTSPQETQYF. The J gene is TRBJ2-5, the V gene TRBV19, with 9 nucleotides matching TRBD2. The CDR3 loop spans 16 amino acids. V lost 3 bases, J lost 1 base, and 6 bases stayed unmatched. In germline, CDR1 is LNHDA, CDR2 SQIVND (reference sequence).

The chain uses TRBV12-5 and TRBJ1-2; D is undetermined. Germline CDR1 reads LGHNT; CDR2 reads FRNRAP. CDR3 length: 12 amino acids. V was shortened by 6 bases and J by 5 bases, with 10 bases between the two germline ends. The DNA for the CDR3 is TGTGCTAGTGGCCTAGCCTCATATGGCTACACCTTC. Amino acids: CASGLASYGYTF.

The chain has TRBV30 and TRBJ1-4; TRBD1 matches at 7 bases. The germline gives CDR1 GTSNPN, CDR2 SVGIG (reference sequence). Trimming cost V 0 bases and J 5 bases; bases outside gene matches: 9. CDR3 size: 16 residues. The CDR3 region has the DNA TGTGCCTGGAGTGTATGGGTGGCGACAGGGAATGAAAAACTGTTTTTT. Translating it yields CAWSVWVATGNEKLFF. Filled out from reference TRBV30 and TRBJ1-4, the complete variable domain reads SQTIHQWPATLVQPVGSPLSLECTVEGTSNPNLYWYRQAAGRGLQLLFYSVGIGQISSEVPQNLSASRPQDRQFILSSKKLLLSDSGFYLCAWSVWVATGNEKLFFGSGTQLSVL.

The chain carries TRBV5-1 and TRBJ1-4; 7 bases fit TRBD1. V was pared by 0 bases and J by 0 bases, with 14 bases of the junction left unmatched. Germline V gene lookup returns CDR1 SGHRS and CDR2 YFSETQ. The CDR3 has 20 amino acids. The CDR3 loop is CASSLGVGGFVGSTNEKLFF. The DNA of the CDR3 is TGCGCCAGCAGCTTGGGCGTAGGGGGCTTCGTAGGTTCAACTAATGAAAAACTGTTTTTT.

V and J are TRBV11-2 and TRBJ1-4; 9 positions agree with TRBD1. The CDR3 contains 15 residues. Losses at the gene ends were 5 bases for V and 3 bases for J; bases not matched to a gene: 4. Germline V gene data show CDR1 as SGHAT and CDR2 as FQNNGV. DNA for the CDR3: TGTGCCAGCAGCCCCCGGACAGGGGCTAATGAAAAACTGTTTTTT. Its translation: CASSPRTGANEKLFF.

The chain employs TRBV10-1 and TRBJ2-2; D unresolved. The CDR3 length is 14 residues. Germline V gives CDR1 WNHNN, CDR2 SYGVQD (reference sequence). The ends were cut back, 6 bases at V and 5 bases at J, with 13 bases in the middle. The CDR3 sequence: CASSRGQKTGELFF. The DNA of the CDR3 is TGCGCCAGCAGCCGCGGTCAGAAGACCGGGGAGCTGTTTTTT.

The chain recombines TRBV4-1 with TRBJ1-4; weak D call: TRBD1 (5 bases). The CDR3 spans 15 residues. Germline CDR1 MGHRA, CDR2 YSYEKL. V lost 1 base and J lost 7, with 13 bases in between. CDR3 protein: CASSQVGRRGEKLFF. CDR3 DNA: TGCGCCAGCAGCCAAGTGGGGAGGAGGGGTGAAAAACTGTTTTTT.

The V gene is TRBV6-5, the J gene TRBJ1-3; 9 bases agree with TRBD1. There are 12 residues in the CDR3. With V trimmed by 8 bases and J by 4 bases, 0 bases remained unmatched. Germline V gene lookup returns CDR1 MNHEY and CDR2 SVGAGI. CDR3 nucleotide sequence: TGTGCCAGCGGACAGGGGGGAAACACCATATATTTT. As protein: CASGQGGNTIYF.

This chain links TRBV7-9 with TRBJ2-5; 8 nucleotides line up with TRBD1. The CDR3 extends over 14 amino acids. Germline values: CDR1 SEHNR, CDR2 FQNEAQ (reference sequence). The trim removed 3 bases at V and 5 bases at J, leaving 5 bases unmatched. CDR3 in amino acids: CASSFTGGMETQYF. DNA of the CDR3: TGTGCCAGCAGCTTTACAGGGGGGATGGAGACCCAGTACTTC.